This TCR beta chain was documented in a study of blood T cell repertoires in COVID-19. CDR1 is SQVTM, CDR2 ANQGSEA, per germline. There are 13 residues in the CDR3. V gave up 7 bases and J gave up 7 bases; unmatched junction bases: 5. The protocol was immunoSEQ multiplex PCR, while the TCRdb copy is restricted to in-frame clones and leaves out a portion. The sample consists of roughly 380,000 clones, 85% of them appearing once. The rearrangement uses TRBV29-1 and TRBJ2-1; 12 bases agree with TRBD2. The TCR originated in a woman younger than 35 with acute or convalescent COVID-19. The sample consisted of peripheral blood. CDR3: CSGSSGGENEQFF. CDR3 bases: TGCAGCGGGTCTAGCGGGGGGGAAAATGAGCAGTTCTTC.